This T cell receptor (beta chain) originates from a study of CD8+CD57+ T cells in acquired aplastic anemia. Study as a whole: When averaged, DNA from sorted CD4+ and CD8+ cells came to about 2.9 ug. Overall study results and limits: For CD8+ Simpson's diversity, patients and controls showed no significant difference. Twenty-nine was the count of CD8+ CDR3 sequences that patients shared with controls.

In this sample, this clonotype turned up a few times. Its antigen is undetermined. Per germline, CDR1 SGHVS and CDR2 FNYEAQ. V shed 7 bases and J shed 2 bases, with 15 bases lying between them. CDR3 size: 15 residues. Flow cytometry had shown expanded CD8+CD57+ cells in the patients chosen for sequencing. Each patient gave a blood sample that was collected before any therapy had been received. Genomic DNA, serving as template, underwent TCR beta VDJ and CDR3 profiling. MiXCR was run by TCRdb on the reads, yielding one entry per CDR3 protein. The sample lists around 430,000 distinct CDR3 sequences, roughly a third occurring once.

The receptor's source is a human donor with aplastic anemia. Sequences were obtained from sorted CD4+, CD8+, or CD8+CD57+ T cells (not recorded which) from PBMCs. The chain is built from TRBV7-6 and TRBJ1-5; D is perhaps TRBD1 (5 bases). The CDR3 coding sequence is TGTGCCAGCACCTCCTGGGGGTTAGGCAATCAGCCCCAGCATTTT. Its protein is CASTSWGLGNQPQHF. Filled out from reference TRBV7-6 and TRBJ1-5, the complete variable domain reads GAGVSQSPRYKVTKRGQDVALRCDPISGHVSLYWYRQALGQGPEFLTYFNYEAQQDKSGLPNDRFSAERPEGSISTLTIQRTEQRDSAMYRCASTSWGLGNQPQHFGDGTRLSIL.